Here is one T cell receptor beta chain with its context. The antigen it recognizes is unknown. Within one base of it there is no much larger clone, and no base qualities were kept. The immunoSEQ hsTCRB v3.0 assay was used at survey level resolution for TRB variable region sequencing. TRB sequencing targeted a depth of about 40,000-55,000 T-cell genomes per sample. An Illumina MiSeq with a v3 150-cycle kit was used to sequence the pooled TRB libraries. The study's processing was this. Analysis of repertoires was carried out in R inside a reproducible Nextflow workflow spanning QC, data transformation and analysis. LymphoSeq2, an R package for AIRR-Seq data exploration, was used to implement custom analyses. A few samples that produced fewer than 5000 total TRB sequences were removed, so approximately 170 HIV repertoires were analyzed. Of the 180 to 200 retained HIV repertoires, almost 60 were collected before and roughly 130 after ART initiation. Each repertoire was downsampled to 5000 TRB nucleotide sequences, and summary statistics were averaged across 100 downsampling iterations. TRB sequences were retained for analysis only if CDR3 regions of at least seven amino acids were present. Diversity was assessed using a clonality score derived from Shannon entropy and using the Gini coefficient. In the repertoire networks, any two of the top 5000 CDR3 amino acid sequences were connected whenever the two sequences differed by an edit distance of one. GLIPH2 predicted antigen specificity groups and MHC restriction for TRB CDR3 amino acid sequences. Known CMV, EBV, HIV or tissue antigen associations were flagged by matching CDR3 amino acid sequences against VDJdb and McPAS-TCR. Pre-ART, post-ART and control groups were compared with Wilcoxon signed-rank tests and Holm-Bonferroni correction. TCRdb's version of the immuneACCESS table is confined to in-frame rearrangements and falls short of the full clone set. An unresolved V gene accounts for under half of the shortfall where checked; the remainder is of unknown origin. The V and J calls and clone size come from that table; D and trimming were worked out from the DNA. The sample has 20,000 to 25,000 clones on record, 85% to 95% of them singletons. Approximately 8.5% of the sample lies in the top ten.

Participants were included only if at least one PBMC sample before ART initiation and at least two post-ART samples were available. All participants with HIV were treated in the United States of America. Before DNA extraction, cryopreserved samples of about 0.95-11 million PBMC were thawed and then washed. At the time of the earliest PBMC sample, participants with HIV were aged between roughly 23 and 60 years. Each participant contributed PBMC samples from 1-4 timepoints before ART initiation and 2-8 timepoints after ART initiation, with a median of 7 samples. Serial HIV viral load, CD4+ T-cell count, ART history and demographic data were obtained for every participant. Using a Qiagen kit on a QIAcube, genomic DNA was extracted from unsorted PBMC, with samples processed in batches of 12. The data belong to a study of long-term antiretroviral therapy in people with HIV (dated by TCRdb to between 2021 and 2024). For context, the study as a whole: The earliest samples were collected approximately a decade before the 2015 WHO recommendation for immediate ART, a period when ART was typically delayed until CD4 counts fell. This retrospective serial study examined whether starting ART and sustained HIV suppression were associated with changes in the composition and diversity of the TRB repertoire in peripheral blood. A total of fewer than 250 cryopreserved PBMC samples came from 25 to 30 adults with confirmed HIV infection and were collected serially over a mean of roughly 6 years (range 1-12). About 35% of the 30 participants with HIV were female. No cross-contamination during QIAcube processing turned up in test extractions that ran a monoclonal T-cell line alongside approximately 35 polyclonal samples. The study at large found these results: ART initiation was associated with a significant increase in TRB diversity, but diversity stayed significantly below transplant donor controls even after long-term ART. Because pre-ART samples had limited cell numbers, unsorted PBMC were profiled rather than sorted CD4+ and CD8+ T cells. No data were available on ART adherence, viral resistance or therapy changes, limiting inferences about post-ART repertoire changes. Since PBMC availability was limited, sequencing covered only the TCR beta chain, with no alpha chain pairing. The samples span the years 2004 to 2017, and the ART regimens used may be less effective than current regimens. Expanded TRB clones identified before ART initiation dominated the repertoire across all time points, though the dominance fluctuated and decreased in many PLHIV after ART. Compared with controls, HIV repertoires had narrower CDR3 length ranges, and the network structure pointed to an antigen-experienced repertoire that shifted only slightly toward naive after ART.

The germline V gene yields SGHRS for CDR1 and YFSETQ for CDR2. V and J are truncated by 0 bases and 2 bases respectively, leaving an intervening sequence of 13 bases. The CDR3 covers 16 residues, taking in both the cysteine and the phenylalanine. Here the CDR3 DNA is all that survives: 48 bases in frame from base 1. The rearranged chain carries TRBV5-1 and TRBJ2-3; no D gene call is confident. The clonotype comes from a middle-aged woman with HIV. The sequencing here drew on unsorted PBMCs, taken 7.6 years after starting antiretroviral therapy. The CDR3 region reads CASSLGIDEVTDTQYF. In nucleotides, the sequence is TGCGCCAGCAGCTTGGGAATAGACGAAGTCACAGATACGCAGTATTTT.